Described below is a single T cell receptor (beta chain) sequence and its context. The sample belongs to a study of Ad26.COV2.S vaccination and SARS-CoV-2 variants. CDR3 size: 17 residues. V lost 4 bases and J 5 bases, leaving 22 bases between the germline ends. From germline, CDR1 is LGHNA and CDR2 YNFKEQ. Sequencing used immunoSEQ multiplex PCR; TCRdb keeps in-frame clones, though not all of them. Here the sample spans approximately 480,000 clones, around nine tenths being singletons. Treatment specified: 15 to 20 received Ad26.COV2.S at low or high dose, single or two shots; about 5 received placebo; per-sample allocation not given. The samples were gathered on day 63 after the first injection of vaccine or placebo.

This receptor was taken from a person between 18 and 65 years old who received the Ad26.COV2.S COVID-19 vaccine or a placebo. The genes are TRBV4-2 and TRBJ2-3; D may be TRBD2 (6 bases). Specimen: peripheral blood, collected in a trial of Ad26.COV2.S vaccine versus placebo. The CDR3 DNA is TGTGCCAGCAGCCGAGCGGGTATCGCGGGCGGGGAAGATACGCAGTATTTT. Translating gives CASSRAGIAGGEDTQYF.